The rows below give T cell receptor beta chains drawn from one sample of a study of T cells in Graves' hyperthyroidism and ophthalmopathy. TCRdb processed the multiplex PCR reads anew with MiXCR; each CDR3 protein has one entry. This sample has fewer than 600,000 distinct CDR3 sequences; around 15% occur once, and the top ten carry around 17%. Specimen: blood. The receptors originated from a woman aged 18-35 years with Graves' hyperthyroidism. Each CDR3 is given without its conserved first and last residue. The D gene is left open where the match is weak. The size entry is marked missing in some rows and otherwise reads once, few, many or a size class.

D | size | V | CDR3
. | many | TRBV13 | ASSLLGAKRETQY
. | . | TRBV25-1 | ASSETGRPNTEAF
. | few | TRBV5-8 | ASSSILAKNIQY
. | many | TRBV20-1 | SARGLEDRNTEAF
. | many | TRBV7-3 | ASSLTGRDSPLH
. | many | TRBV12-3/TRBV12-4 | ASSQPSNRGWNTEAF
TRBD2 | many | TRBV2 | ASSQLAGGTGELF
TRBD1 | many | TRBV5-8 | ASSPATGEGTTSYNEQF
. | many | TRBV19 | ASAPVWTGPLSVEQF
. | few | TRBV6-1 | ASLTRGADTQY
. | . | TRBV7-8 | ASSLGQAPNYGYT
. | many | TRBV10-3 | AISEVSLSLTDTQY
. | . | TRBV4-2 | ASSHLNRVLPDGYT
. | many | TRBV7-9 | ASSFTGGWPSYEQY
TRBD2 | many | TRBV27 | ASSQRDSSYNEQF
TRBD1 | few | TRBV9 | ASSGRQGTSGANVLT
. | . | TRBV19 | ASSIPFKSGNTIY
TRBD2 | few | TRBV5-1 | ASSLEAGVAGANVLT
. | few | TRBV27 | ASSFGGHTQY
TRBD2 | few | TRBV7-2 | ASSLASGSSGANVLT
TRBD2 | many | TRBV6-2/TRBV6-3 | ASLKRGRYTGELF
. | . | TRBV6-1 | ASSEMQGWGRYTDDEQF
TRBD2 | many | TRBV6-5 | ASSSYEGLAVYEQY
. | few | TRBV10-2 | ASSEWGIGVREKLF
. | . | TRBV7-9 | ASSLLGPSADTQY
. | few | TRBV19 | ASSPTLWTEYSTEAF
. | many | TRBV6-1 | ASSEDGGQREQF
. | many | TRBV20-1 | SALQGNYGYT
TRBD2 | many | TRBV24-1 | ATSDGRRIDTQY
TRBD2 | . | TRBV9 | ASSVRVAGGTDTQY
TRBD1 | few | TRBV5-5 | ASSRATGNSGNTIY
. | many | TRBV7-2 | ASGTNGYT
TRBD1 | . | TRBV19 | ASSRGTGGYQPQH
. | . | TRBV9 | ASSPRQGKRPGSCF
TRBD1 | once | TRBV15 | ATSRVRGQGAEQF
. | . | TRBV10-3 | AISESRYPLYEQY
TRBD2 | many | TRBV12-3/TRBV12-4 | ASSLLAGEETQY
. | few | TRBV20-1 | SASSAEVTYEQY
. | many | TRBV5-5 | ASSFKVEYSSYEQY
. | many | TRBV12-3/TRBV12-4 | ASRPQGSGNTIY
. | . | TRBV5-1 | ASSPTTGLEPF
TRBD1 | . | TRBV19 | ASSIYRGRDYGYT
. | many | TRBV5-6 | ASSFEGGHPHETQY
. | many | TRBV30 | AWSVKGGYEQY
TRBD2 | many | TRBV29-1 | SAIRGLAGGTDTQY
. | many | TRBV6-2/TRBV6-3 | ASSFVEAEWATDTQY
TRBD1 | many | TRBV6-1 | ASIRTGGDETQY
TRBD2 | . | TRBV10-1 | ASSTGLAGATGELF
. | many | TRBV6-1 | ASSEASSAGALLGYT
TRBD1 | many | TRBV5-1 | ASSSDRALYGYT
. | many | TRBV12-3/TRBV12-4 | ASSLNRPELF
. | many | TRBV6-1 | ASKVRDKPNQPQH
TRBD1 | many | TRBV6-2/TRBV6-3 | ASSSTDRGNEQF
. | many | TRBV2 | ASSRGPDTQY